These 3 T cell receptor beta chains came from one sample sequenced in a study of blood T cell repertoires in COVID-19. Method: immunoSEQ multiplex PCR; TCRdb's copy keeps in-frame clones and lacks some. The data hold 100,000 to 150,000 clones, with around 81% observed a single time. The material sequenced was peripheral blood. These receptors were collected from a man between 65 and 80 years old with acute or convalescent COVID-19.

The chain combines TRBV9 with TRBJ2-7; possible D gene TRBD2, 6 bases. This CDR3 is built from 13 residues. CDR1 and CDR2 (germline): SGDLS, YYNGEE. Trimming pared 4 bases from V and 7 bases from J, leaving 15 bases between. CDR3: CASSLLGGSEQYF. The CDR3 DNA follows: TGTGCCAGCAGCCTCCTCGGGGGATCGGAGCAGTACTTC. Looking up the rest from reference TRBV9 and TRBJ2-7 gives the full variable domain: DSGVTQTPKHLITATGQRVTLRCSPRSGDLSVYWYQQSLDQGLQFLIQYYNGEERAKGNILERFSAQQFPDLHSELNLSSLELGDSALYFCASSLLGGSEQYFGPGTRLTVT.

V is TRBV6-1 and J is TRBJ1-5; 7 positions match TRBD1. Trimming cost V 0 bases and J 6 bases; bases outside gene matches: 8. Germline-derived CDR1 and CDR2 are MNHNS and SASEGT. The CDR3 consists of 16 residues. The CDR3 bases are TGTGCCAGCAGTGAAGCTACAGGGGCCCTTAGTCAGCCCCAGCATTTT. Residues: CASSEATGALSQPQHF.

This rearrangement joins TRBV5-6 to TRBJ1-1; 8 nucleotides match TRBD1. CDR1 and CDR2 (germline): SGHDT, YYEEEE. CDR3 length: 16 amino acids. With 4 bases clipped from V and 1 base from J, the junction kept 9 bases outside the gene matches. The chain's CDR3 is CASSKDRGWANTEAFF. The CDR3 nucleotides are TGTGCCAGCAGCAAAGACAGGGGATGGGCGAACACTGAAGCTTTCTTT.